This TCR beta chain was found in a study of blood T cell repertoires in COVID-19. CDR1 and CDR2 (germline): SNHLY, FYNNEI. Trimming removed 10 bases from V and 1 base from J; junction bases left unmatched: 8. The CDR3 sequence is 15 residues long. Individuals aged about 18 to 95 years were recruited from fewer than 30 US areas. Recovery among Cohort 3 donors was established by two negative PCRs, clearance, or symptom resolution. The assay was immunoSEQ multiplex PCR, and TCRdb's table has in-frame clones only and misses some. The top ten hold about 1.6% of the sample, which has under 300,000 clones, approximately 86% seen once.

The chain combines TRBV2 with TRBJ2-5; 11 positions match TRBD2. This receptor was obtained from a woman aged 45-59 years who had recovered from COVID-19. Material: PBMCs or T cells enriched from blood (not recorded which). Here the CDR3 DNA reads TGTGCCACCACTGGGACTAGCGGCTTCCAAGAGACCCAGTACTTC. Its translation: CATTGTSGFQETQYF.